This TCR beta chain was retrieved from a study of blood T cell repertoires in COVID-19. This clone occurred a few times. As processed by the authors: Reference gene primer amplification yielded estimated nucleated cell counts. Sequencing used immunoSEQ multiplex PCR; TCRdb keeps in-frame clones, though not all of them. V and J calls and clone size are copied from that table; D and trimming were computed from the DNA. This repertoire shows around 360,000 clones, more than 85% found once; its top ten account for 3%. V was shortened by 4 bases and J by 5 bases, with 13 bases between the two germline ends. Per germline, CDR1 SGHTA and CDR2 FQGNSA. The CDR3 sequence is 14 residues long.

The sequenced sample was PBMCs or T cells enriched from blood (not recorded which). The clonotype was recovered from a woman younger than 45 who had recovered from COVID-19. J is TRBJ2-3 and V is TRBV7-2; D might be TRBD1 (5 bases). The CDR3 region is CASSYLRRGDTQYF. The CDR3 bases are TGTGCCAGCAGCTACCTCCGAAGGGGAGATACGCAGTATTTT.